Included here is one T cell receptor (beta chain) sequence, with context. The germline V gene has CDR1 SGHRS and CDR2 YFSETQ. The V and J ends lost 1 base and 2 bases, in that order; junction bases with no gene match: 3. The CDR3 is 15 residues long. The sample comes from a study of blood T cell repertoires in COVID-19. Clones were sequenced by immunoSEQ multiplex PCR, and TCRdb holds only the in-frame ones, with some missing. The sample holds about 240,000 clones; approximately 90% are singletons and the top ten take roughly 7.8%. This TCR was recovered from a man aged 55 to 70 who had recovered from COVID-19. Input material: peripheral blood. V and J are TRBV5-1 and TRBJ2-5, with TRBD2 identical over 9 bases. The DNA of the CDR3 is TGCGCCAGCAGCTTGACTAGCGGGTCGCAAGAGACCCAGTACTTC. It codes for CASSLTSGSQETQYF.